Here is one T cell receptor beta chain with its context. The CDR3 has 15 residues. CDR1 is ENHRY, CDR2 SYGVKD, per germline. Trimming took 4 bases from V and 3 from J; bases not matched to a gene: 8. The sample comes from a study of control samples from healthy donors and cancer patients. Assay: immunoSEQ multiplex PCR; the TCRdb copy retains only in-frame clones and omits some. The profile shows more than 35,000 clones, around four fifths of them singletons. Specimen: PBMCs. This chain connects TRBV10-3 to TRBJ1-2, with 7 bases that match TRBD1. The sequence was collected from a woman aged 55-70 years with lung cancer. As DNA, the CDR3 is TGTGCCATCAGTGGCAGGGTGCAGGGGGACTATGGCTACACCTTC. It translates to CAISGRVQGDYGYTF.